The table lists the clone carrying this TCR beta chain with a few counts. Its target is not known. This record comes from a study of beta chain features in type 1 diabetes. In the study overall: Patient and healthy donor groups were alike in age, gender and cell yields.

Expressed TCRB transcripts were sequenced because the entire RNA isolate underwent reverse transcription. Method: immunoSEQ multiplex PCR; TCRdb's copy keeps in-frame clones and lacks some. In the table there are about 330,000 clones, approximately 11% of which are singletons. Study-level findings and limits: Naive, central memory and regulatory TCRB repertoires appeared more similar among patients than healthy donors.

The receptor was derived from a woman between 25 and 40 years old in good health. Sequenced sample: naive CD4+ T cells from blood.

DNA of the CDR3: TGTGCCAGCAGTCGACAGGCGGCACTCTACGAGCAGTACTTC. This codes for CASSRQAALYEQYF. This chain joins TRBV7-9 and TRBJ2-5; TRBD1 is a possible D gene (6 bases). The DNA end is more similar to TRBJ2-7, so the J call may be wrong. The length of the CDR3 is 14 residues. The germline V gene encodes CDR1 SEHNR and CDR2 FQNEAQ (reference sequence).